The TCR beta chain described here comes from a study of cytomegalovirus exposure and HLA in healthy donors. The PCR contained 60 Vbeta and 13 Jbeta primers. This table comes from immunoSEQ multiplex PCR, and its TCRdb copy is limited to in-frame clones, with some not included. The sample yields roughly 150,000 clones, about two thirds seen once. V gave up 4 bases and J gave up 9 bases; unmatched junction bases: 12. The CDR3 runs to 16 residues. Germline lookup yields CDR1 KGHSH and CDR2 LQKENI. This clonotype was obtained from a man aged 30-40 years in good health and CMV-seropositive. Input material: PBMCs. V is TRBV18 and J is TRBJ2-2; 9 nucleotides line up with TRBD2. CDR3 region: CASSRWSSGNPRELFF. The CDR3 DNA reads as TGTGCCAGCTCACGTTGGTCTAGCGGGAACCCCCGGGAGCTGTTTTTT.